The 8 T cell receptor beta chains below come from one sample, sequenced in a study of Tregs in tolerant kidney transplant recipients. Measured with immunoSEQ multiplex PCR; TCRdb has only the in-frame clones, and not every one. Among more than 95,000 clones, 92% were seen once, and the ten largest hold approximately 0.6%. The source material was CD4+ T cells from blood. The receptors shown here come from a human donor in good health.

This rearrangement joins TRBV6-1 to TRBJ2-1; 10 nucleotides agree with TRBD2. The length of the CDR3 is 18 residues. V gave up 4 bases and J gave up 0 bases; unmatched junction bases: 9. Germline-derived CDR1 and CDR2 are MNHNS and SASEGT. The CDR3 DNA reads TGTGCCAGCAGTGCTAGAGGGGCTAGCGGGAGCTCCTACAATGAGCAGTTCTTC. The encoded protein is CASSARGASGSSYNEQFF.

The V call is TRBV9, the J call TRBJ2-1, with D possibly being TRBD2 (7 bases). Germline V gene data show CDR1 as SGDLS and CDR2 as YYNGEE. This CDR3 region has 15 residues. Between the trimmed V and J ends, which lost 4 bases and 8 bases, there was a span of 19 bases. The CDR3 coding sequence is TGTGCCAGCAGCCCTCCGGAGGGGGGGCTCTATGAGCAGTTCTTC. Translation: CASSPPEGGLYEQFF. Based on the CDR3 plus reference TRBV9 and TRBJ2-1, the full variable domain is DSGVTQTPKHLITATGQRVTLRCSPRSGDLSVYWYQQSLDQGLQFLIQYYNGEERAKGNILERFSAQQFPDLHSELNLSSLELGDSALYFCASSPPEGGLYEQFFGPGTRLTVL.

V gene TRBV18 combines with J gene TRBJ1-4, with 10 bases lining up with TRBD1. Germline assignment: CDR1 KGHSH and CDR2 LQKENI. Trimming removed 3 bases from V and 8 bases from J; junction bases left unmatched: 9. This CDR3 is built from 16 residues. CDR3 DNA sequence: TGTGCCAGCTCACCCACTATCGGGACAGGGGAGGAAAAACTGTTTTTT. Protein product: CASSPTIGTGEEKLFF. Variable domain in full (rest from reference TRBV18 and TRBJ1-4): NAGVMQNPRHLVRRRGQEARLRCSPMKGHSHVYWYRQLPEEGLKFMVYLQKENIIDESGMPKERFSAEFPKEGPSILRIQQVVRGDSAAYFCASSPTIGTGEEKLFFGSGTQLSVL.

The CDR3: CASSLPGFYEQYF. The CDR3 bases are TGCGCCAGCAGCCTCCCCGGATTCTACGAGCAGTACTTC. The chain uses TRBV5-1 and TRBJ2-7; D unclear. Germline V CDR1 and CDR2: SGHRS, YFSETQ. This CDR3 has 13 residues. Trimming stripped 4 bases from V and 3 bases from J, with 11 bases between.

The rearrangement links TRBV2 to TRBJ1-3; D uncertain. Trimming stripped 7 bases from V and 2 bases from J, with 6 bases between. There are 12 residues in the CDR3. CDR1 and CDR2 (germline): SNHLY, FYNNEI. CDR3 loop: CASIKTGNTIYF. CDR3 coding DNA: TGTGCCAGCATCAAGACTGGAAACACCATATATTTT.

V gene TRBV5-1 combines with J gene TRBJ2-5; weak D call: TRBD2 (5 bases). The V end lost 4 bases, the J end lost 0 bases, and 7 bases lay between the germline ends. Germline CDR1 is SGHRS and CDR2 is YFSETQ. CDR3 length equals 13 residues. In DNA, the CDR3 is TGCGCCAGCAGCCCCGGGGACCAAGAGACCCAGTACTTC. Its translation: CASSPGDQETQYF.

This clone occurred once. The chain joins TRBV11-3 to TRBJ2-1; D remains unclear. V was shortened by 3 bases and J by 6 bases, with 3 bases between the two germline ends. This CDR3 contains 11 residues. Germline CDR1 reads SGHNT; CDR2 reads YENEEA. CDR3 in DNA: TGTGCCAGCAGCTTTTCCAATGAGCAGTTCTTC. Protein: CASSFSNEQFF. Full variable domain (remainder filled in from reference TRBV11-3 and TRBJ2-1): EAGVVQSPRYKIIEKKQPVAFWCNPISGHNTLYWYLQNLGQGPELLIRYENEEAVDDSQLPKDRFSAERLKGVDSTLKIQPAELGDSAVYLCASSFSNEQFFGPGTRLTVL.

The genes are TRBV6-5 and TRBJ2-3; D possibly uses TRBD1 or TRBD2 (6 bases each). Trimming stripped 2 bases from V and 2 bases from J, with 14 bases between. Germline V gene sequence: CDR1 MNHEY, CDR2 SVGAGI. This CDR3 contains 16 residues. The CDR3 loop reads CASSYRGTSLTDTQYF. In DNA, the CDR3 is TGTGCCAGCAGTTACCGCGGGACAAGCCTCACAGATACGCAGTATTTT.